This entry lists 28 T cell receptor beta chains sequenced from one sample in a study of blood T cell repertoires in COVID-19. Assay used: immunoSEQ multiplex PCR; TCRdb lists only in-frame clones, some missing. The profile shows about 220,000 clones, 82% of them singletons. The specimen was peripheral blood. Receptors originate from a woman of 80 years or more with acute or convalescent COVID-19.

The V call is TRBV4-2, the J call TRBJ1-2; 9 nucleotides agree with TRBD1. After removal of 3 bases from V and 5 bases from J, the junction contained 4 bases not matched to a gene. The CDR3 is 14 amino acids. Germline V gene lookup returns CDR1 LGHNA and CDR2 YNFKEQ. DNA for the CDR3: TGTGCCAGCAGCCAGCCGGGACAGGGATATGGCTACACCTTC. This translates into CASSQPGQGYGYTF.

The DNA of the CDR3 is TGCGCCAGCAGCTTGGAGGGACAGATTGCCCTTAATGAAAAACTGTTTTTT. Its translation: CASSLEGQIALNEKLFF. V usage is TRBV5-1 and J usage is TRBJ1-4, with 7 bases matching TRBD1. Germline assignment: CDR1 SGHRS and CDR2 YFSETQ. V shed 0 bases and J 4 bases; nucleotides not matched to a gene: 9. The CDR3 consists of 17 residues.

The chain has TRBV3-1 (or the pseudogene TRBV3-2) and TRBJ1-1; tentative D call: TRBD1 (5 bases). The V end was cut by 2 bases, the J end by 0 bases, with 10 bases between. CDR1 LGHDT and CDR2 YNNKEL come from the germline V gene (reference sequence). This CDR3 comprises 15 residues. The CDR3 here is CASSQSPRVNTEAFF. CDR3 DNA: TGTGCCAGCAGCCAATCACCCAGGGTGAACACTGAAGCTTTCTTT.

V usage is TRBV11-3 and J usage is TRBJ2-3, with TRBD2 identical over 8 bases. The germline V gene has CDR1 SGHNT and CDR2 YENEEA. V dropped 5 bases and J dropped 4; count of bases not matched to a gene: 11. The CDR3 spans 16 residues. CDR3: CASSPGVAGFADTQYF. CDR3 DNA sequence: TGTGCCAGCAGCCCTGGGGTAGCGGGGTTCGCAGATACGCAGTATTTT.

This rearrangement joins TRBV5-6 to TRBJ1-6, with a weak D call TRBD1 (6 bases). Germline assignment: CDR1 SGHDT and CDR2 YYEEEE. The CDR3 covers 12 residues. V was clipped by 4 bases and J by 13 bases, with 12 bases between them. The DNA of the CDR3 is TGTGCCAGCAGCGCACTAGGGGGTCCCCTCCACTTT. Amino acid sequence: CASSALGGPLHF.

The V gene is TRBV10-3, the J gene TRBJ1-1; weak D call: TRBD1 (5 bases). The germline CDR1 and CDR2 sequences are ENHRY and SYGVKD. There are 14 residues in the CDR3. V was cut by 5 bases and J by 4 bases, with 14 bases left in between. CDR3 nucleotides: TGTGCCATCAGTTCAGGGCCCCTCGGCACTGAAGCTTTCTTT. This codes for CAISSGPLGTEAFF.

This chain uses TRBV29-1 with TRBJ1-3; 7 nucleotides align to TRBD1. The CDR3 totals 15 residues. The trim removed 0 bases at V and 5 bases at J, leaving 7 bases unmatched. CDR1 is SQVTM, CDR2 ANQGSEA, per germline. The CDR3 here is CSVEDLGDSRNTIYF. The DNA for the CDR3 is TGCAGCGTTGAAGATCTCGGGGACAGTCGAAACACCATATATTTT.

There are a few counts of this clone. Distinct nucleotide sequences in the sample also encode this CDR3. V gene TRBV19 combines with J gene TRBJ1-1; 8 bases line up with TRBD1. The germline gives CDR1 LNHDA, CDR2 SQIVND (reference sequence). Trimming cost V 3 bases and J 5 bases; bases outside gene matches: 2. The CDR3 covers 13 residues. This CDR3 reads CASSIQGATEAFF. DNA of the CDR3: TGTGCCAGTAGTATCCAGGGGGCAACTGAAGCTTTCTTT. Full variable domain (outside the CDR3, taken from reference TRBV19 and TRBJ1-1): DGGITQSPKYLFRKEGQNVTLSCEQNLNHDAMYWYRQDPGQGLRLIYYSQIVNDFQKGDIAEGYSVSREKKESFPLTVTSAQKNPTAFYLCASSIQGATEAFFGQGTRLTVV.

This chain links TRBV6-2 or TRBV6-3 with TRBJ1-2; D remains ambiguous. Germline V lookup: CDR1 MNHEY, CDR2 SVGEGT. This CDR3 comprises 13 residues. Trimming pared 4 bases from V and 7 bases from J, leaving 13 bases between. The CDR3 region has the DNA TGTGCCAGCAGTTCCCTAAAGCCTGGTGGCTACACCTTC. Protein sequence: CASSSLKPGGYTF.

This clone was recorded only once. The chain combines TRBV14 with TRBJ2-7; 7 bases align to TRBD1. Trimming took 1 base from V and 6 from J; bases not matched to a gene: 3. The CDR3 extends over 13 amino acids. In germline, CDR1 is SGHDN, CDR2 FVKESK. CDR3 amino acids: CASSQVKGAEQYF. The CDR3 DNA sequence: TGTGCCAGCAGCCAAGTTAAGGGGGCCGAGCAGTACTTC. Full variable domain (rest looked up from reference TRBV14 and TRBJ2-7): EAGVTQFPSHSVIEKGQTVTLRCDPISGHDNLYWYRRVMGKEIKFLLHFVKESKQDESGMPNNRFLAERTGGTYSTLKVQPAELEDSGVYFCASSQVKGAEQYFGPGTRLTVT.

The chain carries TRBV19 and TRBJ1-4, with D perhaps matching TRBD1 (5 bases). This CDR3 spans 19 amino acids. The germline V gene has CDR1 LNHDA and CDR2 SQIVND (reference sequence). Trimming removed 0 bases from V and 0 bases from J, with 17 bases in between. CDR3 DNA sequence: TGTGCCAGTAGTATAGACGGGGGTCTACTATATGCAACTAATGAAAAACTGTTTTTT. Protein product: CASSIDGGLLYATNEKLFF.

The CDR3 sequence: CASSQVAGTGVPQAFF. As DNA, the CDR3 is TGTGCCAGCAGCCAAGTTGCCGGGACAGGGGTCCCCCAAGCTTTCTTT. The J gene is TRBJ1-1, the V gene TRBV3-1 (or the pseudogene TRBV3-2); 10 positions match TRBD1. The CDR3 extends over 16 amino acids. Germline CDR1 is LGHDT and CDR2 is YNNKEL (reference sequence). The junction had 11 bases not matched to a gene; V was cut back by 1 base and J by 9 bases.

The rearrangement links TRBV6-5 to TRBJ2-7, with 7 bases that match TRBD1. This CDR3 region has 14 residues. Losses at the gene ends were 4 bases for V and 7 bases for J; bases not matched to a gene: 10. From germline, CDR1 is MNHEY and CDR2 SVGAGI. DNA for the CDR3: TGTGCCAGCAGTTGGGACAGTGGTAGGGAGGAGCAGTACTTC. Translating it yields CASSWDSGREEQYF.

The chain combines TRBV5-1 with TRBJ1-4; 8 nucleotides align to TRBD1. After removal of 0 bases from V and 4 bases from J, the junction contained 8 bases not matched to a gene. This CDR3 is built from 17 residues. Per germline, CDR1 SGHRS and CDR2 YFSETQ. The CDR3 is CASSLGSGGTGNEKLFF. The CDR3, as DNA: TGCGCCAGCAGCTTGGGTTCGGGCGGGACAGGTAATGAAAAACTGTTTTTT.

The chain is built from TRBV7-9 and TRBJ1-2; the D is unclear. V was shortened by 1 base and J by 2 bases, with 8 bases between the two germline ends. Germline lookup yields CDR1 SEHNR and CDR2 FQNEAQ (reference sequence). The CDR3 is 14 residues long. The CDR3: CASSLGQVNYGYTF. The CDR3 DNA reads as TGTGCCAGCAGCTTAGGGCAGGTGAACTATGGCTACACCTTC.

CDR3 loop: CATSVLTGHPYEQYF. The CDR3 DNA follows: TGTGCCACCAGTGTCCTGACAGGCCACCCCTACGAGCAGTACTTC. The chain joins TRBV24-1 to TRBJ2-7, with D possibly TRBD1 on 6 matching bases. CDR3 length equals 15 residues. V lost 5 bases to trimming and J lost 2 bases, with 15 bases between them. Germline V lookup: CDR1 KGHDR, CDR2 SFDVKD.

V is TRBV5-4 and J is TRBJ1-2, with D maybe TRBD1 (6 bases). This CDR3 has 13 amino acids. The V end lost 0 bases, the J end lost 6 bases, and 9 bases lay between the germline ends. Germline V gene sequence: CDR1 SGHNT, CDR2 YYREEE (reference sequence). CDR3 residues: CASSLGAGDGYTF. The CDR3 DNA reads TGTGCCAGCAGCTTGGGGGCAGGGGATGGCTACACCTTC. The full variable domain, with the rest looked up from reference TRBV5-4 and TRBJ1-2, is ETGVTQSPTHLIKTRGQQVTLRCSSQSGHNTVSWYQQALGQGPQFIFQYYREEENGRGNFPPRFSGLQFPNYSSELNVNALELDDSALYLCASSLGAGDGYTFGSGTRLTVV.

The chain has TRBV21-1 and TRBJ2-7; the listed D gene, TRBD1, was not tested against the DNA. TRBV21-1 constitutes a pseudogene. The CDR3 has 13 amino acids. The CDR3 loop reads CASSKHRDYEQYF. The CDR3, as DNA: TGTGCCAGCAGCAAGCACAGGGACTACGAGCAGTACTTC.

The V gene is TRBV28, the J gene TRBJ1-1, with D hard to call. Germline CDR1 and CDR2: MDHEN and SYDVKM. Between the trimmed V and J ends, which lost 5 bases and 2 bases, there was a span of 15 bases. This CDR3 comprises 15 residues. CDR3: CASSSPTTLNTEAFF. The CDR3 bases are TGTGCCAGCAGTAGTCCCACCACACTAAACACTGAAGCTTTCTTT.

This chain uses TRBV6-5 with TRBJ1-5; D is possibly TRBD1 (6 bases). The V gene's germline CDR1 is MNHEY and CDR2 SVGAGI. Trimming took 6 bases from V and 6 from J, leaving 18 bases between them. The CDR3 length is 15 residues. The CDR3 sequence is CASSLTTGEGQPQHF. CDR3 bases: TGTGCCAGCAGCCTTACGACAGGTGAGGGTCAGCCCCAGCATTTT.

This rearrangement joins TRBV11-3 to TRBJ2-3; D might be TRBD2 (6 bases). CDR1 is SGHNT and CDR2 is YENEEA in the germline V gene. The CDR3 is made up of 12 amino acids. The V and J ends lost 4 bases and 5 bases respectively, with 7 bases between them. This chain's CDR3 is CASSSGLDTQYF. CDR3 sequence (DNA): TGTGCCAGCAGCTCGGGACTAGATACGCAGTATTTT.

The chain carries TRBV6-5 and TRBJ1-6, with 7 bases matching TRBD1. V dropped 3 bases and J dropped 9; count of bases not matched to a gene: 8. Germline V gene data show CDR1 as MNHEY and CDR2 as SVGAGI. This CDR3 contains 15 residues. Here the CDR3 reads CASSYRLTGSSPLHF. The DNA for the CDR3 is TGTGCCAGCAGTTATCGCTTGACAGGGAGTTCACCCCTCCACTTT.

The rearrangement links TRBV5-1 to TRBJ2-1; 10 bases are shared with TRBD1. V lost 5 bases, J lost 7 bases, and 15 bases stayed unmatched. The length of the CDR3 is 17 residues. The germline V gene has CDR1 SGHRS and CDR2 YFSETQ. The CDR3 protein is CASRARQGARDRNEQFF. CDR3 nucleotides: TGCGCCAGCAGGGCCAGACAGGGGGCGCGAGATAGGAATGAGCAGTTCTTC.

V usage is TRBV4-1 and J usage is TRBJ2-5, with D maybe TRBD2 (6 bases). The CDR3 is made up of 16 amino acids. Trimming pared 1 base from V and 0 bases from J, leaving 12 bases between. Germline V CDR1 and CDR2: MGHRA, YSYEKL. CDR3: CASSQASGLNQETQYF. In DNA form, the CDR3 reads TGCGCCAGCAGCCAAGCCTCTGGACTAAACCAAGAGACCCAGTACTTC.

This rearrangement joins TRBV7-9 to TRBJ2-1; 7 bases map to TRBD1. CDR1 and CDR2 (germline): SEHNR, FQNEAQ (reference sequence). The J segment lost 2 bases and the V segment lost 5 bases, leaving 6 bases of the junction unmatched. The length of the CDR3 is 15 residues. The CDR3 loop reads CASSPPGQTYNEQFF. CDR3 sequence (DNA): TGTGCCAGCAGCCCCCCGGGACAGACCTACAATGAGCAGTTCTTC. Drawing the rest from reference TRBV7-9 and TRBJ2-1, the complete variable domain is DTGVSQNPRHKITKRGQNVTFRCDPISEHNRLYWYRQTLGQGPEFLTYFQNEAQLEKSRLLSDRFSAERPKGSFSTLEIQRTEQGDSAMYLCASSPPGQTYNEQFFGPGTRLTVL.

The CDR3 is CASSRRGAGYEQYF. In DNA form, the CDR3 reads TGTGCCAGCAGCCGGCGGGGGGCCGGCTACGAGCAGTACTTC. The chain recombines TRBV3-1 (or the pseudogene TRBV3-2) with TRBJ2-7; 8 nucleotides match TRBD2. Germline CDR1 and CDR2: LGHDT and YNNKEL (reference sequence). Losses at the gene ends were 4 bases for V and 3 bases for J; bases not matched to a gene: 5. CDR3 size: 14 residues.

This chain links TRBV11-2 with TRBJ1-2; the match to TRBD1 covers 8 bases. This CDR3 spans 14 amino acids. Per the germline V gene, CDR1 is SGHAT and CDR2 is FQNNGV. With V trimmed by 5 bases and J by 4 bases, 6 bases remained unmatched. CDR3 in amino acids: CASSLGQGTYGYTF. Here the CDR3 DNA reads TGTGCCAGCAGCCTCGGACAGGGAACCTATGGCTACACCTTC.

The chain is built from TRBV7-2 and TRBJ1-2; a possible D gene is TRBD1 (5 bases). This CDR3 spans 13 amino acids. Germline V gene data show CDR1 as SGHTA and CDR2 as FQGNSA. Deletions cut 5 bases from V and 4 bases from J, with 11 bases between. The CDR3: CASSGDGGYGYTF. The CDR3 DNA reads as TGTGCCAGCAGCGGCGACGGGGGCTATGGCTACACCTTC.